This entry describes one TCR beta chain. A junction end diverges from the germline sequence, so it may reflect a read error. The CDR3 length is 14 residues. Germline V gene sequence: CDR1 SGHAT, CDR2 FQNNGV. The data derive from a study of T cells in Graves' hyperthyroidism and ophthalmopathy. From RNA transcripts, TCR beta CDR3 regions were amplified. Initially, a first-round RT-PCR of the TCR CDR3 employed the HTBI primer set. TCRdb re-derived calls from the multiplex PCR reads in MiXCR, one entry per CDR3 protein. Of approximately 360,000 distinct CDR3 sequences listed, 15% to 18% are singletons. The sample consisted of blood. V is TRBV11-2 and J is TRBJ2-7; D is undetermined. The sequence was collected from a woman younger than 30 with Graves' hyperthyroidism that later progressed to Graves' ophthalmopathy. The DNA for the CDR3 is TGTGCCGGCAGCCATGGCCCAAGGCGGTCCGAGCAGTACTTC. This codes for CAGSHGPRRSEQYF.